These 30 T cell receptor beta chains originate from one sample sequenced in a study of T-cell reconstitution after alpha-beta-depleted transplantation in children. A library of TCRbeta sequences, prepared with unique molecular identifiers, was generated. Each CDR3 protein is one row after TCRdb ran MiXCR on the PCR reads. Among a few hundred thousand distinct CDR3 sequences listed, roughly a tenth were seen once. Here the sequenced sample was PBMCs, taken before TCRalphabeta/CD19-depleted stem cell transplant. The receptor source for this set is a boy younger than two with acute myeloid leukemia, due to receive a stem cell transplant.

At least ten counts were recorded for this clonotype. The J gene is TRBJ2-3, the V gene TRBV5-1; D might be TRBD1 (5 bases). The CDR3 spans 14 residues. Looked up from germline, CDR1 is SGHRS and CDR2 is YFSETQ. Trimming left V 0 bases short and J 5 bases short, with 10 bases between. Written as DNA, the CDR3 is TGCGCCAGCAGCTTGGGGGGCAGAAGAGATACGCAGTATTTT. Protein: CASSLGGRRDTQYF.

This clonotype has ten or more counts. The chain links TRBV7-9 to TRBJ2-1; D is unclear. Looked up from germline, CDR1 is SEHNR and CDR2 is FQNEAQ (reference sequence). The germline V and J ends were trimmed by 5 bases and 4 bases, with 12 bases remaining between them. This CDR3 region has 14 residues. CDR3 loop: CASSPRPGYNEQFF. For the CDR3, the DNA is TGTGCCAGCAGCCCCAGACCCGGGTACAATGAGCAGTTCTTC.

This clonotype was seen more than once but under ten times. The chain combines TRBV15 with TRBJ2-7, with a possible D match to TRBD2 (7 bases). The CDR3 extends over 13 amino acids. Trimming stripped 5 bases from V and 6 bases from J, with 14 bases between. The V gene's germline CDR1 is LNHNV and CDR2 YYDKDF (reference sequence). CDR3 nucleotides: TGTGCCACCAGCCAGGGGAGGGGCATCGAGCAGTACTTC. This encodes CATSQGRGIEQYF.

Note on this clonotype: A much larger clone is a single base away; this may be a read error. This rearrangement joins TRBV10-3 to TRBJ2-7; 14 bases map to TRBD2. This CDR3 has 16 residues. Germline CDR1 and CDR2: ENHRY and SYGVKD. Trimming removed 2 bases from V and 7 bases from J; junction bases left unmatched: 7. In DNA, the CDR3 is TGTGCCATCAGTGAGCAAAGGACTAGCGGGAGGTTTGAGCAGTACTTC. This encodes CAISEQRTSGRFEQYF.

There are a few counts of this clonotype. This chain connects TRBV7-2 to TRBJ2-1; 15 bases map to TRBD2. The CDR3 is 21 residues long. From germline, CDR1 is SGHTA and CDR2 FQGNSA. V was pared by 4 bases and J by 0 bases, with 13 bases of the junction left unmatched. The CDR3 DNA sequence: TGTGCCAGCAGCTCCCCCGGGACTAGCGGGAGGCCCTCCTACTCCTACAATGAGCAGTTCTTC. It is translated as CASSSPGTSGRPSYSYNEQFF. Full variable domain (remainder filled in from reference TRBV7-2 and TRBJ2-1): GAGVSQSPSNKVTEKGKDVELRCDPISGHTALYWYRQSLGQGLEFLIYFQGNSAPDKSGLPSDRFSAERTGGSVSTLTIQRTQQEDSAVYLCASSSPGTSGRPSYSYNEQFFGPGTRLTVL.

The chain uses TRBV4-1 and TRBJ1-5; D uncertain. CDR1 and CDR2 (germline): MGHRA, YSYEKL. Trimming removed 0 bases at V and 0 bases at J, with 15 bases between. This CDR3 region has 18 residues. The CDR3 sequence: CASSQDRARQNSNQPQHF. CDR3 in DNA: TGCGCCAGCAGCCAAGATAGGGCACGGCAGAATAGCAATCAGCCCCAGCATTTT.

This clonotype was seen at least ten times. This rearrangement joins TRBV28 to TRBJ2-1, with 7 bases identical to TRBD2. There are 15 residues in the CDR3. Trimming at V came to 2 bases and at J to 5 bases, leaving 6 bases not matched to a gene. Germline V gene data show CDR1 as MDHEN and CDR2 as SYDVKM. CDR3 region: CASSLGGGRHNEQFF. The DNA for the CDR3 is TGTGCCAGCAGTTTAGGCGGGGGACGCCACAATGAGCAGTTCTTC. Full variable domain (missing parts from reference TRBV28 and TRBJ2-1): DVKVTQSSRYLVKRTGEKVFLECVQDMDHENMFWYRQDPGLGLRLIYFSYDVKMKEKGDIPEGYSVSREKKERFSLILESASTNQTSMYLCASSLGGGRHNEQFFGPGTRLTVL.

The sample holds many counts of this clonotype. The CDR3 region is CSAGVSQRELFF. The CDR3, as DNA: TGCAGTGCGGGGGTCTCGCAGAGGGAGCTGTTTTTT. The V and J genes are TRBV20-1 and TRBJ2-2; possibly TRBD1 or TRBD2 for D (5 bases each). This CDR3 comprises 12 residues. CDR1 DFQATT and CDR2 SNEGSKA come from the germline V gene (reference sequence). V dropped 6 bases and J dropped 9 bases, with 14 bases sitting between them.

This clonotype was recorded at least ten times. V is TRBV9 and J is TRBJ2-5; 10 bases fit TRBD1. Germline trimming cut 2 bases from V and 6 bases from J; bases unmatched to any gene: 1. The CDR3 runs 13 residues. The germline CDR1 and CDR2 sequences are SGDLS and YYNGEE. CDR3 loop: CASSVDRGKTQYF. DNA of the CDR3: TGTGCCAGCAGCGTGGACAGGGGGAAGACCCAGTACTTC. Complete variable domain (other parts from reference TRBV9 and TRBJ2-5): DSGVTQTPKHLITATGQRVTLRCSPRSGDLSVYWYQQSLDQGLQFLIQYYNGEERAKGNILERFSAQQFPDLHSELNLSSLELGDSALYFCASSVDRGKTQYFGPGTRLLVL.

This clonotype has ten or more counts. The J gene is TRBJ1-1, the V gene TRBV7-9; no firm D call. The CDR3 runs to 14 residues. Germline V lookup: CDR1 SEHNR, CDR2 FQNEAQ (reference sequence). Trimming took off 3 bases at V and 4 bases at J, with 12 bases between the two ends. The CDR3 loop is CASSLTGRATEAFF. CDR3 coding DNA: TGTGCCAGCAGCTTGACTGGGAGGGCCACTGAAGCTTTCTTT.

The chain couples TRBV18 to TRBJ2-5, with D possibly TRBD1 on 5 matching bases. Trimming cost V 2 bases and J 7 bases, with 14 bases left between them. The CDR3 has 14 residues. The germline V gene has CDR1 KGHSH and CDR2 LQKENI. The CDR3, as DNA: TGTGCCAGCTCACCAGATCTGGGGCGGCGGACCCAGTACTTC. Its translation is CASSPDLGRRTQYF.

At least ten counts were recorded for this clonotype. In DNA form, the CDR3 reads TGCAGTGCTAGTGCAGGGAACACTAACACTGAAGCTTTCTTT. Translating gives CSASAGNTNTEAFF. The V gene is TRBV20-1, the J gene TRBJ1-1, with D tentatively TRBD1 (5 bases). This CDR3 comprises 14 residues. CDR1 and CDR2 (germline): DFQATT, SNEGSKA (reference sequence). With 3 bases removed from V and 2 bases from J, the gap between germline ends came to 13 bases.

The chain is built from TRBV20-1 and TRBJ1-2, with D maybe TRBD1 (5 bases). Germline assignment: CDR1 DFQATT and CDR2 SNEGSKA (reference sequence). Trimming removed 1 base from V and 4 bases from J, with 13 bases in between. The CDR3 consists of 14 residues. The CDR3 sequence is CSARGTSYFYGYTF. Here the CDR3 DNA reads TGCAGTGCTAGAGGGACATCCTATTTCTATGGCTACACCTTC.

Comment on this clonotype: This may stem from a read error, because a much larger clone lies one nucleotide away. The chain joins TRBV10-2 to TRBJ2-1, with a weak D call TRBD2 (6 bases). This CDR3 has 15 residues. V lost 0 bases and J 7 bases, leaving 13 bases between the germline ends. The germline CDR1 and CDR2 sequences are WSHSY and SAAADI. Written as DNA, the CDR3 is TGCGCCAGCAGTGAGTCGGGGAGCGGAGGGAATGAGCAGTTCTTC. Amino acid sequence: CASSESGSGGNEQFF.

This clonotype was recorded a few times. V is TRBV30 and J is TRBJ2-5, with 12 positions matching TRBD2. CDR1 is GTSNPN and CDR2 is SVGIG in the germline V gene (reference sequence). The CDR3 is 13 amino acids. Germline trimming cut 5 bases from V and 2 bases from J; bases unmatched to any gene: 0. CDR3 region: CAWGTSGQETQYF. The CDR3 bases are TGTGCCTGGGGGACTAGCGGGCAAGAGACCCAGTACTTC.

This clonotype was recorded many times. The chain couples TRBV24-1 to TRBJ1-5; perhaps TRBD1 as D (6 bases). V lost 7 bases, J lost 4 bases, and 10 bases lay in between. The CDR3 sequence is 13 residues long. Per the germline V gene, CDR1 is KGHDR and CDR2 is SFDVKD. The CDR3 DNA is TGTGCCACCAGCGGACAGCCTAATCAGCCCCAGCATTTT. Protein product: CATSGQPNQPQHF.

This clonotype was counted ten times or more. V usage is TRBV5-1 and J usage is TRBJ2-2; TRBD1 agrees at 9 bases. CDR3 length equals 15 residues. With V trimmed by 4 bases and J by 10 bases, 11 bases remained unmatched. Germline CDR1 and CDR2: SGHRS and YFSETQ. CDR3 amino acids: CASSMLQGADEELFF. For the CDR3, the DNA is TGCGCCAGCAGCATGCTACAGGGGGCGGACGAGGAGCTGTTTTTT.

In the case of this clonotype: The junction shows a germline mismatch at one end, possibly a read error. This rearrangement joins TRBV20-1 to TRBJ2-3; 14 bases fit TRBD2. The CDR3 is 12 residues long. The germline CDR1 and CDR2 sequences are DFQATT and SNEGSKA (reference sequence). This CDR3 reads CSAGTSGRVRDF. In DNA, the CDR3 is TGCAGTGCTGGGACTAGCGGGAGAGTAAGGGATTTT.

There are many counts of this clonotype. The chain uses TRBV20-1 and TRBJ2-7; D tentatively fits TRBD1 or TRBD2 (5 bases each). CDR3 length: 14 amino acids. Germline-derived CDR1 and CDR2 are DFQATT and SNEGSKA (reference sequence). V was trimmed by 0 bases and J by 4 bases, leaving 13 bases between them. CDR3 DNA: TGCAGTGCTAGAGATCTCGGAGAGGGGTACGAGCAGTACTTC. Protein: CSARDLGEGYEQYF.

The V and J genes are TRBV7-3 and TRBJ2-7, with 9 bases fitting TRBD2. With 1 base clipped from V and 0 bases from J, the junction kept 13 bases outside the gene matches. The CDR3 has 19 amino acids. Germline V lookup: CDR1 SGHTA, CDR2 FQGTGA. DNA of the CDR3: TGTGCCAGCAGCTTAAGCTCTAGCGGGATGGGATCCCCCTCCTACGAGCAGTACTTC. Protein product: CASSLSSSGMGSPSYEQYF.

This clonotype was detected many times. The CDR3 DNA reads TGTGCCATCAGCCTACCGACAGGGGTGGGCTACACCTTC. This sequence encodes CAISLPTGVGYTF. This chain joins TRBV10-3 and TRBJ1-2, with 8 bases that match TRBD1. Trimming cost V 6 bases and J 8 bases; bases outside gene matches: 8. The length of the CDR3 is 13 residues. Germline assignment: CDR1 ENHRY and CDR2 SYGVKD.

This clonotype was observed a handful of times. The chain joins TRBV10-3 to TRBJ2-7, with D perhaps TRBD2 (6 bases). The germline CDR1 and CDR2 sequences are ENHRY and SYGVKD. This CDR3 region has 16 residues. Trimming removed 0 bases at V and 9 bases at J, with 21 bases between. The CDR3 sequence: CAISESRLGGVTAQYF. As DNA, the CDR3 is TGTGCCATCAGTGAGTCGAGACTAGGAGGGGTGACCGCGCAGTACTTC.

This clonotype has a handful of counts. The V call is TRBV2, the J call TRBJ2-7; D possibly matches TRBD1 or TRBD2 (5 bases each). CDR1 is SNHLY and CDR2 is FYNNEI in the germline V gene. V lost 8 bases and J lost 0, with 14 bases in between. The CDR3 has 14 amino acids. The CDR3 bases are TGTGCCAGCGACGAGGGGTCGAGCTCCTACGAGCAGTACTTC. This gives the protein CASDEGSSSYEQYF.

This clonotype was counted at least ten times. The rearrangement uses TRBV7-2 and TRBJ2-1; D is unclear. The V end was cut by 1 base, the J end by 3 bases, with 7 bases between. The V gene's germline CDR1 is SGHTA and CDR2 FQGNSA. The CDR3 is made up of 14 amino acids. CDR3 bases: TGTGCCAGCAGCTTAGGCCAGGTCTACAATGAGCAGTTCTTC. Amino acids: CASSLGQVYNEQFF.

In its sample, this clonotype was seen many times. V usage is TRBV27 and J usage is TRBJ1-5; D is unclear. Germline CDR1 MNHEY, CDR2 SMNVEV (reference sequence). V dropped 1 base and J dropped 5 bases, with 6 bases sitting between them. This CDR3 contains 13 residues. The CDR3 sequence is CASSLFADQPQHF. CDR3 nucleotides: TGTGCCAGCAGTTTATTTGCGGATCAGCCCCAGCATTTT.

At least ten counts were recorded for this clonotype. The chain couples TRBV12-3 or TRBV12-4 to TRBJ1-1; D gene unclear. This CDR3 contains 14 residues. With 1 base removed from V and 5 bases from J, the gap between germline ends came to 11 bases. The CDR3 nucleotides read TGTGCCAGCAGTTTAGGTGGCCGGGGAACTGAAGCTTTCTTT. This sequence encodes CASSLGGRGTEAFF.

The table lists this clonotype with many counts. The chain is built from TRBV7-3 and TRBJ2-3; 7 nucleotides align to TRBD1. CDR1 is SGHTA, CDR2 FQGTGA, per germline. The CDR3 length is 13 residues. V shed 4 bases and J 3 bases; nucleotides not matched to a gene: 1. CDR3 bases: TGTGCCAGCAGCTCGACAGGGACAGATACGCAGTATTTT. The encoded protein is CASSSTGTDTQYF.

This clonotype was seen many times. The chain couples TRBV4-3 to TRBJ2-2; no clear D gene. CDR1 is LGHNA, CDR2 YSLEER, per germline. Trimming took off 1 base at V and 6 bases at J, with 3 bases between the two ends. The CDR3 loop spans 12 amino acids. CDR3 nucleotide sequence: TGCGCCAGCAGCCAAGGGTCCGGGGAGCTGTTTTTT. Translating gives CASSQGSGELFF.

CDR3 in amino acids: CASSPPYETQYF. The CDR3 DNA is TGTGCCAGCTCACCACCGTACGAGACCCAGTACTTC. J is TRBJ2-5 and V is TRBV18, with no clear D. This CDR3 is built from 12 residues. Trimming removed 0 bases from V and 5 bases from J, with 4 bases in between. Germline V gene sequence: CDR1 KGHSH, CDR2 LQKENI.

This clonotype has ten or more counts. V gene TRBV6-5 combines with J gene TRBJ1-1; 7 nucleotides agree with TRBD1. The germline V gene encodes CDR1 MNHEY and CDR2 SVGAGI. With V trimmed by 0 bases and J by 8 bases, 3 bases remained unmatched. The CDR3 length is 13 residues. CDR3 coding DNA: TGTGCCAGCAGTTACTCCGACAGGGTCGAAGCTTTCTTT. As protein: CASSYSDRVEAFF.